This T cell receptor (beta chain) was recorded in a study of blood T cells in healthy people across ages. The sample providers were healthy Caucasian people from Russia, aged about 6 to 90. Collection of 7.5 to 10 milliliters of peripheral blood was performed for each donor. Points from the study as a whole: CMV status of donors was unknown, possibly confounding expanded clonotype changes. The study found more naive CD4+ cells and higher diversity in long-lived than aged donors.

V trimming: 6 bases; J trimming: 0 bases; junction bases outside the gene matches: 2. This CDR3 region has 14 residues. The germline V gene encodes CDR1 LGHNT and CDR2 FRNRAP. This clonotype has a handful of counts. Its target is unknown. Through a sample-barcoded 5' primer and a J-beta primer mix, a second PCR was run for about 6 to 11 cycles. MiXCR, run by TCRdb on the 5' RACE reads, gives a single entry per CDR3 protein. The sample lists about 620,000 distinct CDR3 sequences; under 25% were seen once. This clonotype was obtained from a man in his 70s in good health. This chain links TRBV12-5 with TRBJ1-1, with 9 bases lining up with TRBD1. The sequenced material came from blood. CDR3: CASGGQGVNTEAFF. The DNA of the CDR3 is TGTGCTAGTGGGGGACAGGGTGTGAACACTGAAGCTTTCTTT.